This TCR beta chain was identified during a study of Ad26.COV2.S vaccination and SARS-CoV-2 variants. The treatment denotes: around 19 received Ad26.COV2.S at low or high dose, single or two shots; roughly 5 received placebo; per-sample allocation not given. The samples date from day 63 after the first vaccine or placebo injection. Boston provided a donor who was an adult aged 18-55 years. As regards this clone: Antigen specificity is unknown.

Clones were sequenced by immunoSEQ multiplex PCR, and TCRdb holds only the in-frame ones, with some missing. This sample yields 410,000 or so clones, of which over 80% are seen a single time; approximately 1.6% belongs to the top ten. V lost 3 bases, J lost 6 bases, and 8 bases lay in between. The germline CDR1 and CDR2 sequences are SGHTA and FQGNSA. This CDR3 contains 12 residues. Study-level points and caveats: Whether participants received vaccine or placebo, their non-spike TCR breadth was similar. Vaccine recipients showed a spike-specific TCR breadth that was higher than in placebo recipients.

The J gene is TRBJ1-1, the V gene TRBV7-2, with D possibly matching TRBD1 (6 bases). This sequence originates from a person aged 18 to 59 who received the Ad26.COV2.S COVID-19 vaccine or a placebo. The material sequenced was peripheral blood, taken in a trial of Ad26.COV2.S vaccine versus placebo. The CDR3 DNA follows: TGTGCCAGCAGCTTCGGACAGCCTGAAGCTTTCTTT. The encoded protein is CASSFGQPEAFF.